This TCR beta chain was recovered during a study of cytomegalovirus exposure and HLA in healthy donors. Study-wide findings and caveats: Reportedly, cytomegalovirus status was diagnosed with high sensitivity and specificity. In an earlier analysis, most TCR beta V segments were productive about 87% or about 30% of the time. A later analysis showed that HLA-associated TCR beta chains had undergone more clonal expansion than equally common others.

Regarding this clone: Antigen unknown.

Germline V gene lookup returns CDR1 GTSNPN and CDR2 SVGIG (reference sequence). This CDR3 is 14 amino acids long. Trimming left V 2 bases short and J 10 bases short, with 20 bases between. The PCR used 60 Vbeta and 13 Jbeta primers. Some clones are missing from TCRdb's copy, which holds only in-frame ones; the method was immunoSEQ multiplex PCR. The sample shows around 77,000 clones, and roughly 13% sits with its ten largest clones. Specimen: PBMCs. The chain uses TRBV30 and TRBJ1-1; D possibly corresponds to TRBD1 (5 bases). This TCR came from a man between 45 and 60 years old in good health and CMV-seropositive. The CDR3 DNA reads TGTGCCTGGAGTCCACCGCCCGGGACTCAGGGAGCTTTCTTT. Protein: CAWSPPPGTQGAFF.